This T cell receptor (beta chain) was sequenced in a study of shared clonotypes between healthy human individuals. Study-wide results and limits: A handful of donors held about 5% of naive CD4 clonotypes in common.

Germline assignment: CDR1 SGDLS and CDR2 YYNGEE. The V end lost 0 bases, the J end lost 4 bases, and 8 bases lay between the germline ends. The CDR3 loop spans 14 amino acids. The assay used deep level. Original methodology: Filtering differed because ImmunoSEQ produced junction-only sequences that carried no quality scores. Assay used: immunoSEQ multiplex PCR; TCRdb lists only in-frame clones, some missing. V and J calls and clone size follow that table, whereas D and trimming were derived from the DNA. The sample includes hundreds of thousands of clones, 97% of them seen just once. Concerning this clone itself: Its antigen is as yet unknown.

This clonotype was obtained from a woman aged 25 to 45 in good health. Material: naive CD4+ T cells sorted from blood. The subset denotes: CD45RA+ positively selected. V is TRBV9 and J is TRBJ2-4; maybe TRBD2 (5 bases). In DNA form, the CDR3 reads TGTGCCAGCAGCGTAGCTGGCGGGAAAAACATTCAGTACTTC. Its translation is CASSVAGGKNIQYF.